Following are 8 T cell receptor beta chains from one sample sequenced in a study of T cells after yellow fever vaccination. TCRdb re-called the 5' RACE reads with MiXCR, one entry per CDR3 protein. Of about 300,000 distinct CDR3 sequences listed, approximately 8% were seen once; the top ten hold about 3%. The sequencing used CD4+ T cells sorted from PBMCs, collected 5 days after the yellow fever booster vaccination. The receptors stem from a man between 18 and 35 years old who received the YFV17D yellow fever vaccine.

The chain joins TRBV20-1 to TRBJ2-3; D remains unclear. This CDR3 has 14 amino acids. CDR1 is DFQATT and CDR2 is SNEGSKA in the germline V gene (reference sequence). V lost 3 bases and J lost 0, with 10 bases in between. Written as DNA, the CDR3 is TGCAGTGCTAGGTGGTCAGTGAGCACAGATACGCAGTATTTT. Translating gives CSARWSVSTDTQYF.

Ten or more counts support this clonotype. The gene calls are TRBV2 and TRBJ2-3; D call uncertain. With 7 bases removed from V and 5 bases from J, the gap between germline ends came to 10 bases. The CDR3 sequence is 12 residues long. Germline V gives CDR1 SNHLY, CDR2 FYNNEI. As DNA, the CDR3 is TGTGCCAGCACCCTGGCCGTAGATACGCAGTATTTT. Translating gives CASTLAVDTQYF.

The rearrangement uses TRBV20-1 and TRBJ2-3; D is perhaps TRBD2 (7 bases). CDR3 length: 13 amino acids. Trimming shortened V by 3 bases and J by 7 bases, and 14 bases separated the two germline ends. Germline V gives CDR1 DFQATT, CDR2 SNEGSKA (reference sequence). CDR3 loop: CSASWGGRNTQYF. Written as DNA, the CDR3 is TGCAGTGCTAGCTGGGGGGGCCGGAATACGCAGTATTTT.

This clonotype was counted ten times or more. The chain joins TRBV5-4 to TRBJ2-1; a possible D gene is TRBD1 (6 bases). Germline lookup yields CDR1 SGHNT and CDR2 YYREEE (reference sequence). V lost 4 bases to trimming and J lost 5 bases, with 10 bases between them. CDR3 length equals 13 residues. The CDR3, as DNA: TGTGCCAGCAGCCCCCGGGACAACAATGAGCAGTTCTTC. This translates into CASSPRDNNEQFF.

This clonotype was counted many times. This chain's CDR3 is CASSQDDQRETQYF. CDR3 coding DNA: TGCGCCAGCAGCCAAGATGACCAGAGGGAGACCCAGTACTTC. This chain uses TRBV4-3 with TRBJ2-5; D call uncertain. The germline V gene has CDR1 LGHNA and CDR2 YSLEER. V was shortened by 0 bases and J by 5 bases, with 10 bases between the two germline ends. The CDR3 consists of 14 residues.

This clonotype has more than one count but fewer than ten. CDR3 residues: CASSPSPARDTEAFF. For the CDR3, the DNA is TGTGCCAGCAGCCCTTCCCCGGCAAGAGACACTGAAGCTTTCTTT. The chain has TRBV5-6 and TRBJ1-1; D is unclear. The CDR3 loop spans 15 amino acids. V lost 4 bases to trimming and J lost 3 bases, with 16 bases between them. Germline V gene data show CDR1 as SGHDT and CDR2 as YYEEEE.

This clonotype was observed a handful of times. The chain is built from TRBV6-6 and TRBJ1-5; D not resolved. CDR1 is MNHNY and CDR2 is SVGAGI in the germline V gene (reference sequence). This CDR3 spans 13 amino acids. The V gene lost 6 bases and the J gene lost 5 bases, with 11 bases spanning the gap. This chain's CDR3 is CASSGFWYQPQHF. CDR3 nucleotides: TGTGCCAGCAGCGGTTTTTGGTATCAGCCCCAGCATTTT.

Many counts were recorded for this clonotype. The chain links TRBV4-1 to TRBJ1-1; no clear D gene. The CDR3 consists of 17 residues. The V gene lost 0 bases and the J gene lost 4 bases, with 18 bases spanning the gap. Germline loops: CDR1 MGHRA, CDR2 YSYEKL. The CDR3 region has the DNA TGCGCCAGCAGCCAAGATAGGAGCCCGCAGGTTGGCACTGAAGCTTTCTTT. It is translated as CASSQDRSPQVGTEAFF.